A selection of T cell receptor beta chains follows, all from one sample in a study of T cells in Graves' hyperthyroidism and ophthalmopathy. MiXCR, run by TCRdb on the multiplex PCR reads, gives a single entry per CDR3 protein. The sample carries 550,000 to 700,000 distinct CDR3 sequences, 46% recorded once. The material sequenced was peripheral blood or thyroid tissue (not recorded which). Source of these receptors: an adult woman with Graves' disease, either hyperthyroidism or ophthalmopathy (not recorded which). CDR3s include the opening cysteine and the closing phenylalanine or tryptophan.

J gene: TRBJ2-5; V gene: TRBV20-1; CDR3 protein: CSAKGTGRETQYF
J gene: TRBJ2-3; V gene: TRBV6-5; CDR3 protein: CASSEGAGGSTDTQYF
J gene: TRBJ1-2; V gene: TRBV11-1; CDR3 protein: CASSGTGGDYGYTF
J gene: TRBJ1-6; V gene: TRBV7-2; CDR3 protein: CASSNGWAGSPPHF
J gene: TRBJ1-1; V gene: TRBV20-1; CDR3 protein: CSARGVEDGRCEAFF
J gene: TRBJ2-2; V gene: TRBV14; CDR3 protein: CASSVRTTKNTGELFF
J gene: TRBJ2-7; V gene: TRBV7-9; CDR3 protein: CASSPRGNYEQYF
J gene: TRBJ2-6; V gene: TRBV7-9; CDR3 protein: CATLSRGRGNTGANVLTF
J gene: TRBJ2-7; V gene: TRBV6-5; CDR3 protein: CASSYSSGPHGSYEQYF
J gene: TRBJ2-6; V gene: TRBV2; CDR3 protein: CASSDSGTGNYVLTF
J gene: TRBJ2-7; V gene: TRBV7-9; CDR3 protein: CASSPGQGVAYEQYF
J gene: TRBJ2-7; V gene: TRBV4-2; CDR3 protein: CASSQGTSGRLGYEQYF
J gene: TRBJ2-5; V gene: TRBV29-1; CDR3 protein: CSVEVTGPETQYF
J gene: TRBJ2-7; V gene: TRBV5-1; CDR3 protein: CASSVDTGGLVGEQYF
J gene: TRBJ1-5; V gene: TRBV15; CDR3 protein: CATSTRGPRQPQHF
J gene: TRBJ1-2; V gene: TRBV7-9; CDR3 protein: CASSPQVVYTF
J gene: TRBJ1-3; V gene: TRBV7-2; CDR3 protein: CASSFRTGSSGNTIYF
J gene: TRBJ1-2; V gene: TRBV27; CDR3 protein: CASSLKTGAGYTF
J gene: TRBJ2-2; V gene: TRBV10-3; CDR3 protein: CAISGSELGTGELFF
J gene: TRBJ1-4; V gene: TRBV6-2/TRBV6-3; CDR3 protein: CASSSQGLDEKLFF
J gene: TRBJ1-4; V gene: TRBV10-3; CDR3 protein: CAIQQGVYEKLFF
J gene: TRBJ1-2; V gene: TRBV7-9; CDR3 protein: CASSQDGRYTF
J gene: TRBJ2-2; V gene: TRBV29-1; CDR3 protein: CSVEGGRARGELFF
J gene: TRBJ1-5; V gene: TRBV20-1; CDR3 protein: CSARRGIRYSGNQPQHF
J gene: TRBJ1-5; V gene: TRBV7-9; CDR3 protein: CARGWTGDNQPQHF
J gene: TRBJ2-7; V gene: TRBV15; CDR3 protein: CATSSRVAGGYEQYF
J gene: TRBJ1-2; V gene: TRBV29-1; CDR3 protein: CSVGGTGDLGYTF
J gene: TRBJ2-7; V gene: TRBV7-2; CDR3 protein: CASSSSSRLEQYF
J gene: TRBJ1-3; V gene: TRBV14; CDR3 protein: CASSQVANGNTIYF
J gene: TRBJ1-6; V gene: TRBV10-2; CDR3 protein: CASSERDRGSSPLHF
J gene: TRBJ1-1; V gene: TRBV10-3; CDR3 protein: CAISESFRGYDTNTEAFF
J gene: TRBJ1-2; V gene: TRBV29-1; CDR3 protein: CSVSTGSLGYTF
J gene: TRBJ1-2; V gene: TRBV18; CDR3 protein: CASSHTEGQGKSYGYTF
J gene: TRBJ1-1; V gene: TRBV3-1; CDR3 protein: CASSPYSDRGEAFF
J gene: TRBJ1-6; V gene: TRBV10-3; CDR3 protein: CAIRETGFGSPLHF
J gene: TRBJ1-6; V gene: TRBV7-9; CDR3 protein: CASSPQGSGSPLHF
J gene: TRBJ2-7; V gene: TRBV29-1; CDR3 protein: CSVVGTVYEQYF
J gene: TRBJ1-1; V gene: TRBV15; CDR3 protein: CATSRGAYKNTEAFF
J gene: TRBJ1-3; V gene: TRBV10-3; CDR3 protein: CAISDPGVAENTIYF
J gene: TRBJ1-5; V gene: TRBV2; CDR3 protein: CASKGGQGGQPQHF
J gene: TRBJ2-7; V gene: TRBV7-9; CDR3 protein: CAGGLAGNYEQYF